This T cell receptor (beta chain) stems from a study of T cell changes during pregnancy in multiple sclerosis. Sequencing was performed with immunoSEQ multiplex PCR; in TCRdb, only in-frame clones are kept and a portion is missing. The sample has some 110,000 clones; around 90% are singletons. The source material was peripheral blood, sampled after pregnancy. The source of this sequence is a female donor with multiple sclerosis, enrolled in a pregnancy study.

Here the CDR3 reads CASSFGLAGGKFDTQYF. The CDR3 nucleotides are TGTGCCAGCAGCTTCGGACTAGCGGGGGGGAAATTCGATACGCAGTATTTT. The chain combines TRBV5-6 with TRBJ2-3; TRBD2 aligns across 15 bases. The CDR3 totals 17 residues. Germline-derived CDR1 and CDR2 are SGHDT and YYEEEE. V was clipped by 2 bases and J by 6 bases; unmatched bases: 7.